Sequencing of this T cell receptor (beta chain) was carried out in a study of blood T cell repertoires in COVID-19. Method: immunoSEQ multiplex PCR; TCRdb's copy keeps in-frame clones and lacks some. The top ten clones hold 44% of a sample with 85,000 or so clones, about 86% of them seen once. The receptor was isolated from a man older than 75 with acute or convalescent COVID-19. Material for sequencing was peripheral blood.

The CDR3 protein is CAWNRGGYNEKLFF. In DNA, the CDR3 is TGTGCCTGGAACAGGGGAGGTTATAATGAAAAACTGTTTTTT. The chain recombines TRBV30 with TRBJ1-4, with 7 bases lining up with TRBD1. This CDR3 is built from 14 residues. Germline CDR1 GTSNPN, CDR2 SVGIG (reference sequence). V was pared by 4 bases and J by 4 bases, with 6 bases of the junction left unmatched.